The following is a T cell receptor beta chain sequence with its context. The entry originates in a study of cytomegalovirus exposure and HLA in healthy donors. Losses at the gene ends were 5 bases for V and 7 bases for J; bases not matched to a gene: 6. CDR1 and CDR2 from the germline V gene are SGHTA and FQGNSA. The CDR3 is 13 amino acids. TCRdb keeps only in-frame clones here, not all; method: immunoSEQ multiplex PCR. The repertoire holds roughly 150,000 clones, with roughly 79% as singletons. The source material was PBMCs. This TCR was recovered from a man aged 25 to 40 in good health and CMV-seropositive. This chain connects TRBV7-2 to TRBJ2-5; 8 bases align to TRBD2. The CDR3 loop reads CASSPGGTVTQYF. In DNA form, the CDR3 reads TGTGCCAGCAGCCCGGGGGGGACCGTGACCCAGTACTTC.